The T cell receptor (beta chain) under discussion was sequenced for a study of OX40 agonist ivuxolimab in advanced cancers. Background on the study: A diagnosis of hepatocellular carcinoma, melanoma, renal cell or head and neck cancer was present in dose-escalation patients. With a range of roughly 20 to 90, age averaged approximately 60 years, and about 83% were male.

The CDR3 length is 13 residues. Germline CDR1 is SGHRS and CDR2 is YFSETQ. The ends were cut back, 0 bases at V and 2 bases at J, with 6 bases in the middle. Sequencing used immunoSEQ multiplex PCR; TCRdb keeps in-frame clones, though not all of them. The data show some 25,000 clones, 80% to 90% seen once. Findings and caveats of the study: Several nonresponders also turned out to have low normalized T-cell clonal expansion. More expanded clones were seen, on average, in CD8+ T cells than in CD4+.

A remark on this clone: The antigen remains unidentified.

The receptor was derived from an adult with an advanced solid tumor such as melanoma, head and neck, liver or kidney cancer. The gene calls are TRBV5-1 and TRBJ2-7, with D perhaps TRBD1 (5 bases). Source: CD4+ or CD8+ T cells sorted from blood, taken in a trial of the OX40 agonist ivuxolimab. As DNA, the CDR3 is TGCGCCAGCAGCTTGGAACAGGCCTACGAGCAGTACTTC. It is translated as CASSLEQAYEQYF.